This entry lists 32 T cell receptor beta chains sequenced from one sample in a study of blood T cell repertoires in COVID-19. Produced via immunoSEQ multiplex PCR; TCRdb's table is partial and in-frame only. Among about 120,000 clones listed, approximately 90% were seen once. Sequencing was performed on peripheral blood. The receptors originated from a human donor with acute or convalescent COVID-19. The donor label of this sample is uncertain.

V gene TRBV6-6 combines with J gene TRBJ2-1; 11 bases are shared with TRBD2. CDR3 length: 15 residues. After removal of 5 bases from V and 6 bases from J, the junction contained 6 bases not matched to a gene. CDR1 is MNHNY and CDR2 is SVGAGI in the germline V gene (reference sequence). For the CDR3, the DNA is TGTGCCAGCAGTAAGCGACTAGCGGGGTTCAATGAGCAGTTCTTC. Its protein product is CASSKRLAGFNEQFF.

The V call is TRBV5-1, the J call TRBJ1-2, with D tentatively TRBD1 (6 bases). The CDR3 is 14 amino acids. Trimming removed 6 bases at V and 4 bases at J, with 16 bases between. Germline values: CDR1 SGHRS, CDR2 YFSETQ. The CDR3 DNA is TGCGCCAGCAACGAACAGGGTTTGGGCTATGGCTACACCTTC. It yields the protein CASNEQGLGYGYTF.

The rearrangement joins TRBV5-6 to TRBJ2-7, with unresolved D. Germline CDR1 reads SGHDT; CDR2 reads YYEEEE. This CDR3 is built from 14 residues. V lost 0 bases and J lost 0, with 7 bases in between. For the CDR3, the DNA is TGTGCCAGCAGCTTGGAGGCGGACTCCTACGAGCAGTACTTC. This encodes CASSLEADSYEQYF.

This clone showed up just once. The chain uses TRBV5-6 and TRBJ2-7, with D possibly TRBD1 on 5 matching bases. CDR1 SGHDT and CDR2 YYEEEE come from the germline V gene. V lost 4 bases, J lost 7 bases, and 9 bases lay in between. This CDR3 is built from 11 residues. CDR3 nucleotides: TGTGCCAGCAGCACTGGGGCTGAGCAGTACTTC. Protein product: CASSTGAEQYF.

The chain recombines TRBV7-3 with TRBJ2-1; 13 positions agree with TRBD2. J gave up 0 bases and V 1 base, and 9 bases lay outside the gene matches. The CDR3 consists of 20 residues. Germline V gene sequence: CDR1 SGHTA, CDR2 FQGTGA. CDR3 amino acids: CASSLKPLAGGRFSYNEQFF. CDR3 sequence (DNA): TGTGCCAGCAGCTTAAAGCCACTAGCGGGGGGGCGATTCTCCTACAATGAGCAGTTCTTC.

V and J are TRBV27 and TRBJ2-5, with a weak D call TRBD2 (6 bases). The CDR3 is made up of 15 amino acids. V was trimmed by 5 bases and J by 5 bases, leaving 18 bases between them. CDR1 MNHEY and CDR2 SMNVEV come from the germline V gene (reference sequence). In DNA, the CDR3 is TGTGCCAGCAGTCCCGGGACTCCTGGTTGGGAGACCCAGTACTTC. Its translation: CASSPGTPGWETQYF.

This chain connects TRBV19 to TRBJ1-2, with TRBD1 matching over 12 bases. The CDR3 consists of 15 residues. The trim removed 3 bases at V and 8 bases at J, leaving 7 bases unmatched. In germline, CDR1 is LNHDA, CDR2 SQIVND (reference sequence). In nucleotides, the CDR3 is TGTGCCAGTAGTATCCTCGGGACAGGGGGCTTAGGCTACACCTTC. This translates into CASSILGTGGLGYTF.

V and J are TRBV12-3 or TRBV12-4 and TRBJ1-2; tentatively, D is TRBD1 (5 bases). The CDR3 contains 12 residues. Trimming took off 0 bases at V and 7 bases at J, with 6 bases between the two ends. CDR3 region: CASSLAGVGYTF. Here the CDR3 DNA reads TGTGCCAGCAGTTTAGCAGGGGTTGGCTACACCTTC.

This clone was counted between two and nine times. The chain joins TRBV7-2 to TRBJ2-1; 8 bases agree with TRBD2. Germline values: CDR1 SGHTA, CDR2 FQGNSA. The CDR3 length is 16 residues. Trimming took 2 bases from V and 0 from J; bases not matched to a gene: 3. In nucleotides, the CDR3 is TGTGCCAGCAGCTTAAACGGGGGGGGCTCCTACAATGAGCAGTTCTTC. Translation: CASSLNGGGSYNEQFF.

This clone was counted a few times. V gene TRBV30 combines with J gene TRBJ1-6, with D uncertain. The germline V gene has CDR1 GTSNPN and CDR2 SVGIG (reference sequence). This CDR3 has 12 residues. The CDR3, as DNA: TGTGCTACCGGGATCTATAATTCACCCCTCCACTTT. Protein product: CATGIYNSPLHF.

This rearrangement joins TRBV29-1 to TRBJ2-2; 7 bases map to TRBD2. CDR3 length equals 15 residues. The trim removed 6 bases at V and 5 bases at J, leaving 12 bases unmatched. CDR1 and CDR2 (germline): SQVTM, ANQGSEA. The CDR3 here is CSVRAGRRETGELFF. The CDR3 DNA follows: TGCAGCGTGAGGGCCGGGAGGCGTGAGACCGGGGAGCTGTTTTTT.

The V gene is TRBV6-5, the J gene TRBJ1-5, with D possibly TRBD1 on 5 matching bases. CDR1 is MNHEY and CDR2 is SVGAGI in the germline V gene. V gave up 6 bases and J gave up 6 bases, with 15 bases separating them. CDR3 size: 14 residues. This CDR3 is CASSSEWGGQPQHF. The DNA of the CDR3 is TGTGCCAGCAGCTCGGAGTGGGGGGGTCAGCCCCAGCATTTT.

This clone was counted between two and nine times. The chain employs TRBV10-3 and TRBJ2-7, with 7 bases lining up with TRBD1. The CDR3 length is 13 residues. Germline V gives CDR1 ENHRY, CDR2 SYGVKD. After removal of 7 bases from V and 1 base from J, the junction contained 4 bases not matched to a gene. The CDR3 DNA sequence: TGTGCCATCATGGGGACAGCTTCCTACGAGCAGTACTTC. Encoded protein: CAIMGTASYEQYF.

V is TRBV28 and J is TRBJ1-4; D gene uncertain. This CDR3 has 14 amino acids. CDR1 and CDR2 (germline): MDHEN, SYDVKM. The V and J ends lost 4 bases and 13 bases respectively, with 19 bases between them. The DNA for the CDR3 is TGTGCCAGCAGTTCCTACCGACTGTATCGACGACTGTTTTTT. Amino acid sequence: CASSSYRLYRRLFF.

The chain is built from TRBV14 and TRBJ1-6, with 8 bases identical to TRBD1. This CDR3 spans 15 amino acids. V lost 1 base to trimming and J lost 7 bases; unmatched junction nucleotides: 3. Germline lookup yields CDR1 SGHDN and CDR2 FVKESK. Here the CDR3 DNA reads TGTGCCAGCAGCCAAGTTCAGGGGGCAAATTCACCCCTCCACTTT. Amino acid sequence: CASSQVQGANSPLHF.

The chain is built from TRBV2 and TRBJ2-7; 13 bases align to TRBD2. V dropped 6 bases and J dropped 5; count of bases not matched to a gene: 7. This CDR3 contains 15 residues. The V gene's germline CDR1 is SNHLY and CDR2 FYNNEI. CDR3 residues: CASRALAGGLNEQYF. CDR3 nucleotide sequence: TGTGCCAGCAGAGCACTAGCGGGGGGGCTTAACGAGCAGTACTTC. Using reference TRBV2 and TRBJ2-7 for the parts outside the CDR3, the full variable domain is EPEVTQTPSHQVTQMGQEVILRCVPISNHLYFYWYRQILGQKVEFLVSFYNNEISEKSEIFDDQFSVERPDGSNFTLKIRSTKLEDSAMYFCASRALAGGLNEQYFGPGTRLTVT.

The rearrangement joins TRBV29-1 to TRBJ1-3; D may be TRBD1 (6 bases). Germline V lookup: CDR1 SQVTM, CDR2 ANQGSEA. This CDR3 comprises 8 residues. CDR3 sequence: CTKGDIYF. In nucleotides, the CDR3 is TGCACCAAGGGGGACATATATTTT.

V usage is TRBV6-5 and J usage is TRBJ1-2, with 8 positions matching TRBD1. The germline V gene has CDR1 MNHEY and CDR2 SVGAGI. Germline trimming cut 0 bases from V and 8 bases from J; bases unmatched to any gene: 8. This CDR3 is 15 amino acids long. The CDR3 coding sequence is TGTGCCAGCAGTTACTCGAGCGGACAGGGAGAAGGCTACACCTTC. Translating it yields CASSYSSGQGEGYTF.

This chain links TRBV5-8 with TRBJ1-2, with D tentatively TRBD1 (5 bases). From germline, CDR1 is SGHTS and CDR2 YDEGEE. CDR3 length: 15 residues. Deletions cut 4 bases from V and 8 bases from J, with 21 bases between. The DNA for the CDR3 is TGTGCCAGCAGCCTCGGGGGAGGCAGGGCTCGCGGCTACACCTTC. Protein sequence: CASSLGGGRARGYTF.

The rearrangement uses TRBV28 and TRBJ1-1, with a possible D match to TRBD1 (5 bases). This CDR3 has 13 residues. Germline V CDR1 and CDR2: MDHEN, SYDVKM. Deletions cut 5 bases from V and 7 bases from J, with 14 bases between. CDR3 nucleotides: TGTGCCAGCAGTCTTAGGGGAAAGGGTGAAGCTTTCTTT. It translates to CASSLRGKGEAFF.

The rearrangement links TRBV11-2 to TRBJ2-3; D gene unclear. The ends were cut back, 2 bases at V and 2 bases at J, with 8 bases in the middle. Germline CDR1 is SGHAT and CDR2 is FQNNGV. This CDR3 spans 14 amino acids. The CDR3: CASSLTGPTDTQYF. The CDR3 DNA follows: TGTGCCAGCAGCTTAACTGGGCCCACAGATACGCAGTATTTT.

The CDR3 sequence is CASRTLNTEAFF. The CDR3, as DNA: TGTGCCAGCAGAACACTGAACACTGAAGCTTTCTTT. The rearrangement joins TRBV6-5 to TRBJ1-1; no firm D call. The V gene lost 6 bases and the J gene lost 0 bases, with 5 bases spanning the gap. The CDR3 extends over 12 amino acids. Germline V gives CDR1 MNHEY, CDR2 SVGAGI.

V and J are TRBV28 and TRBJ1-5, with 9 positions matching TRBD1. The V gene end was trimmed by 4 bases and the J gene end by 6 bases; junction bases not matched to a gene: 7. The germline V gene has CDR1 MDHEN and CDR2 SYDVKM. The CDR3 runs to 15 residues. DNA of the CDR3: TGTGCCAGCAGTTGGGACAGGGTGGAGGGTCAGCCCCAGCATTTT. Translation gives CASSWDRVEGQPQHF.

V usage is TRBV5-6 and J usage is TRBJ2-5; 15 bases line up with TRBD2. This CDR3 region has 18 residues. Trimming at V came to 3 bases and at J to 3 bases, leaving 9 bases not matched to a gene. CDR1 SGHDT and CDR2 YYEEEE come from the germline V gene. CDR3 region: CASSSPGLAGGLKETQYF. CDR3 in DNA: TGTGCCAGCAGCTCTCCGGGACTAGCGGGGGGACTTAAAGAGACCCAGTACTTC.

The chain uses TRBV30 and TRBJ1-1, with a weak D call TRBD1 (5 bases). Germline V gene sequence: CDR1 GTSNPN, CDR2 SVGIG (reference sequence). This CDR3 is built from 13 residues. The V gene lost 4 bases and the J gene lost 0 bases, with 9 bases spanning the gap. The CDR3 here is CAWTGWMNTEAFF. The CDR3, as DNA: TGTGCCTGGACAGGGTGGATGAACACTGAAGCTTTCTTT.

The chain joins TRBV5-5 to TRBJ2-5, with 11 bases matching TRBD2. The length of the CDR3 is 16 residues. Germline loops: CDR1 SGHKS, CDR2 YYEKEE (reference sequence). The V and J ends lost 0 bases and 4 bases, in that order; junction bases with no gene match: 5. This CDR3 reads CASSLAPTSGVETQYF. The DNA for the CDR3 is TGTGCCAGCAGCTTGGCCCCGACTAGCGGGGTAGAGACCCAGTACTTC. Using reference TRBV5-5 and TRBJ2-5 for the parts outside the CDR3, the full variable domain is DAGVTQSPTHLIKTRGQQVTLRCSPISGHKSVSWYQQVLGQGPQFIFQYYEKEERGRGNFPDRFSARQFPNYSSELNVNALLLGDSALYLCASSLAPTSGVETQYFGPGTRLLVL.

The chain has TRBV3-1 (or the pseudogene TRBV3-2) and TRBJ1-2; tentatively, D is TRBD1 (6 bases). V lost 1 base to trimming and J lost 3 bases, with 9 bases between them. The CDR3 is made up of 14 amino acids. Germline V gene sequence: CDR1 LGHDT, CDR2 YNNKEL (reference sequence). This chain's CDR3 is CASSQANRDYGYTF. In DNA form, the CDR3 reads TGTGCCAGCAGCCAAGCTAACAGGGACTATGGCTACACCTTC.

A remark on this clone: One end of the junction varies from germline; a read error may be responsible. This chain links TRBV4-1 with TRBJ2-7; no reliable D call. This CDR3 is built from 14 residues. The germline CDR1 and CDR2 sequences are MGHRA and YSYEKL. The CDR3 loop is CASRQTQGSYEQYF. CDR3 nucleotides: TGCGCCAGCCGCCAGACACAAGGCTCCTACGAGCAGTACTTC.

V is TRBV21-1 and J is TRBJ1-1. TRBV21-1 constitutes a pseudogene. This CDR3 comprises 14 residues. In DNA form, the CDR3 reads TGTGCCAGCAGCAAAAAAATAGAGGGCGCTGAAGCTTTCTTT. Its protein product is CASSKKIEGAEAFF.

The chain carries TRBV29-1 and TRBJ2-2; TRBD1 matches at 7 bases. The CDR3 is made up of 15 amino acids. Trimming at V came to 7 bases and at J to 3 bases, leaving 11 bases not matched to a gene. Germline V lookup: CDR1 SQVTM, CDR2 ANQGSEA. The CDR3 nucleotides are TGCAGCGCCCGAGGGGGCTCCGGGGACACCGGGGAGCTGTTTTTT. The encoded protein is CSARGGSGDTGELFF.

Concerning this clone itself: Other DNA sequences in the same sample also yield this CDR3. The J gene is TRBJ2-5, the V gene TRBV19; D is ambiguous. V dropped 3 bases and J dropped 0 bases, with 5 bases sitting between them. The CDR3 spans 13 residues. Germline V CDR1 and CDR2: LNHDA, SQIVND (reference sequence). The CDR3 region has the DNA TGTGCCAGTAGTATCAGGTACCAAGAGACCCAGTACTTC. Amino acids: CASSIRYQETQYF.

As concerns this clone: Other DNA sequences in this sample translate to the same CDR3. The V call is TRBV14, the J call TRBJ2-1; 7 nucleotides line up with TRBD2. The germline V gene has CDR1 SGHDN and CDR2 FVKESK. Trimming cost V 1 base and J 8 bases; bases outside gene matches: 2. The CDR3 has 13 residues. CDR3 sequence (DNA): TGTGCCAGCAGCCAAGCGGCGGGAGATGAGCAGTTCTTC. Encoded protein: CASSQAAGDEQFF.